Included here is one T cell receptor (beta chain) sequence, with context. Its antigen is not known. Other DNA sequences in the sample encode the same CDR3. Trimming removed 5 bases at V and 2 bases at J, with 10 bases between. The CDR3 is 14 residues long. Germline CDR1 is SGHVS and CDR2 is FQNEAQ. Generated by immunoSEQ multiplex PCR, the TCRdb table keeps only in-frame clones and is missing some. Seen here are about 980,000 clones, 76% observed once, and the top ten hold roughly 1.5%. This sample is part of a study of shared clonotypes between healthy human individuals. Study observations and caveats: Generation probabilities were higher for clonotypes shared across all four sorted-subset donors than for unshared ones.

Naive CD4+ cells were CD45RA-selected; the remaining cells were memory. This rearrangement joins TRBV7-8 to TRBJ1-5; TRBD1 is a possible D gene (5 bases). Sequenced: memory CD4+ T cells sorted from blood. Indicated subset: CD45RA-negative fraction. The clonotype comes from a man aged 18-30 years in good health. The chain's CDR3 is CASSPREGNQPQHF. The DNA for the CDR3 is TGTGCCAGCAGCCCCAGGGAAGGCAATCAGCCCCAGCATTTT.